The 20 T cell receptor beta chains below all came from one sample that was sequenced in a study of shared clonotypes between healthy human individuals (TCRdb year 2020). Library preparation used the immunoSEQ multiplex PCR assay. The table was pulled from immuneACCESS by TCRdb, which kept in-frame rearrangements only. Such tables lose some clones; where checked, under half of the loss comes from unresolved V genes, and the rest has no known cause. For this sample there are over 850,000 clones; around 78% appear just once. The ten largest clones capture under 0.6% of the sample. What was sequenced was memory CD4+ T cells from PBMCs. The cell subset or site label, as the study defines it: CD45RA-negative fraction. The receptors shown here come from a man between 18 and 29 years old in good health. Some clones in this sample may be carry-over from other donors' samples.

The rearrangement links TRBV11-1 to TRBJ2-7; D is possibly TRBD1 (5 bases). V was shortened by 4 bases and J by 2 bases, with 12 bases between the two germline ends. CDR1 is SGHAT, CDR2 FQDESV, per germline (reference sequence). The CDR3 extends over 14 amino acids. The CDR3 region has the DNA TGTGCCAGCAGCTCGACCAGGGTAACCTACGAGCAGTACTTC. This encodes CASSSTRVTYEQYF.

The genes are TRBV28 and TRBJ1-1, with 9 bases aligning to TRBD1. Germline V gene lookup returns CDR1 MDHEN and CDR2 SYDVKM. Trimming cost V 11 bases and J 3 bases; bases outside gene matches: 13. The CDR3 runs to 15 residues. In DNA, the CDR3 is TGTGCCGTTAAGACACAGGGGGCGCCGGACACTGAAGCTTTCTTT. It is translated as CAVKTQGAPDTEAFF.

Comments on this clone: Within the sample, other DNA sequences also encode this same CDR3. The V gene is TRBV7-2, the J gene TRBJ1-5; TRBD1 is a possible D gene (6 bases). V lost 6 bases to trimming and J lost 1 base, with 10 bases between them. Germline V CDR1 and CDR2: SGHTA, FQGNSA. The CDR3 is 14 amino acids. The CDR3 DNA sequence: TGTGCCAGCAGTAGGACAGACAGCAATCAGCCCCAGCATTTT. Translation: CASSRTDSNQPQHF.

This chain joins TRBV5-1 and TRBJ2-7; no firm D call. V shed 2 bases and J shed 7 bases, with 10 bases lying between them. The CDR3 contains 12 residues. Germline V lookup: CDR1 SGHRS, CDR2 YFSETQ. CDR3 region: CASSFDVTEQYF. The CDR3 region has the DNA TGCGCCAGCAGCTTTGACGTCACTGAGCAGTACTTC.

This clone showed up just once. CDR3 amino acids: CASTTPRASGSYEQYF. The CDR3 nucleotides are TGTGCCAGCACCACCCCCCGGGCTAGCGGGAGTTACGAGCAGTACTTC. The V call is TRBV7-2, the J call TRBJ2-7; 10 nucleotides align to TRBD2. Germline CDR1 reads SGHTA; CDR2 reads FQGNSA. This CDR3 spans 16 amino acids. Trimming cost V 7 bases and J 4 bases; bases outside gene matches: 13.

This chain uses TRBV10-3 with TRBJ2-7; TRBD2 might be the D (6 bases). CDR3 size: 15 residues. V dropped 2 bases and J dropped 2 bases, with 13 bases sitting between them. The V gene's germline CDR1 is ENHRY and CDR2 SYGVKD. CDR3 region: CAISEPYGGTYEQYF. In nucleotides, the CDR3 is TGTGCCATCAGTGAGCCTTACGGGGGAACCTACGAGCAGTACTTC.

The V gene is TRBV4-1, the J gene TRBJ2-7; D assignment may be TRBD1 or TRBD2 (5 bases each). Trimming stripped 4 bases from V and 4 bases from J, with 17 bases between. Germline V gene sequence: CDR1 MGHRA, CDR2 YSYEKL. This CDR3 spans 15 amino acids. This CDR3 reads CASSPSGALGYEQYF. The DNA of the CDR3 is TGCGCCAGCAGCCCTTCCGGGGCTCTTGGGTACGAGCAGTACTTC.

This clone was seen more than once but under ten times. The chain has TRBV27 and TRBJ2-2; TRBD1 is a possible D gene (5 bases). Trimming removed 8 bases from V and 6 bases from J, with 19 bases in between. CDR3 size: 15 residues. Per the germline V gene, CDR1 is MNHEY and CDR2 is SMNVEV (reference sequence). CDR3 nucleotide sequence: TGTGCCAGCGCAAATGGGGCTCTTGGACCCGGGGAGCTGTTTTTT. Amino acid sequence: CASANGALGPGELFF.

This sequence joins TRBV5-1 and TRBJ2-5; the match to TRBD2 covers 13 bases. Trimming removed 3 bases from V and 5 bases from J; junction bases left unmatched: 7. Per germline, CDR1 SGHRS and CDR2 YFSETQ. The CDR3 is 16 amino acids. The CDR3 sequence is CASSSGLAGEGETQYF. As DNA, the CDR3 is TGCGCCAGCAGCTCCGGACTAGCGGGAGAGGGGGAGACCCAGTACTTC.

The V gene is TRBV19, the J gene TRBJ1-2; 11 bases match TRBD1. The J segment lost 4 bases and the V segment lost 4 bases, leaving 5 bases of the junction unmatched. Germline assignment: CDR1 LNHDA and CDR2 SQIVND (reference sequence). The CDR3 has 15 residues. The CDR3 is CASSSGTGGSYGYTF. CDR3 sequence (DNA): TGTGCCAGTAGTAGCGGGACAGGGGGGAGCTATGGCTACACCTTC. The full variable domain, completed using reference TRBV19 and TRBJ1-2, is DGGITQSPKYLFRKEGQNVTLSCEQNLNHDAMYWYRQDPGQGLRLIYYSQIVNDFQKGDIAEGYSVSREKKESFPLTVTSAQKNPTAFYLCASSSGTGGSYGYTFGSGTRLTVV.

This clone was observed a single time. The rearrangement uses TRBV28 and TRBJ1-1; D is ambiguous. Trimming removed 1 base from V and 1 base from J, with 10 bases in between. CDR3 length: 15 amino acids. Germline V CDR1 and CDR2: MDHEN, SYDVKM. The CDR3 nucleotides read TGTGCCAGCAGTTTATTACCCCCATCGAACACTGAAGCTTTCTTT. Protein sequence: CASSLLPPSNTEAFF.

The V gene is TRBV7-3, the J gene TRBJ1-2; D not certain. This CDR3 contains 12 residues. Per the germline V gene, CDR1 is SGHTA and CDR2 is FQGTGA. V dropped 5 bases and J dropped 8 bases, with 12 bases sitting between them. The chain's CDR3 is CASSEGSYGYTF. CDR3 DNA: TGTGCCAGCAGCGAGGGCAGTTACGGCTACACCTTC.

The rearrangement links TRBV28 to TRBJ2-3, with 11 nucleotides matching TRBD2. The CDR3 runs 17 residues. Germline V gene data show CDR1 as MDHEN and CDR2 as SYDVKM. The J segment lost 2 bases and the V segment lost 6 bases, leaving 10 bases of the junction unmatched. CDR3 DNA sequence: TGTGCCAGCAGACGGAGAACTAGCGGGGGCCTCACAGATACGCAGTATTTT. Translating it yields CASRRRTSGGLTDTQYF.

This sequence joins TRBV6-6 and TRBJ1-1; D is undetermined. The V end was cut by 5 bases, the J end by 1 base, with 11 bases between. The germline CDR1 and CDR2 sequences are MNHNY and SVGAGI (reference sequence). This CDR3 contains 14 residues. CDR3 amino acids: CASSQPRGNTEAFF. The CDR3 DNA reads TGTGCCAGCAGTCAGCCGCGGGGGAACACTGAAGCTTTCTTT.

This clone was detected a few times. The V and J genes are TRBV2 and TRBJ2-7; 9 nucleotides match TRBD2. CDR3 length equals 16 residues. Germline V gives CDR1 SNHLY, CDR2 FYNNEI. V was clipped by 1 base and J by 4 bases; unmatched bases: 8. The CDR3 is CASSEGGSGRGYEQYF. The CDR3, as DNA: TGTGCCAGCAGTGAAGGGGGTAGCGGGAGAGGATACGAGCAGTACTTC.

This clone turned up a few times. The gene calls are TRBV27 and TRBJ2-7; 9 bases are shared with TRBD2. This CDR3 spans 14 amino acids. With 6 bases clipped from V and 0 bases from J, the junction kept 3 bases outside the gene matches. CDR1 is MNHEY, CDR2 SMNVEV, per germline (reference sequence). CDR3 nucleotides: TGTGCCAGCAGCATAGCGGGAGCCTCCTACGAGCAGTACTTC. Protein: CASSIAGASYEQYF.

The chain uses TRBV28 and TRBJ1-2; tentatively, D is TRBD1 (5 bases). Trimming took 7 bases from V and 4 from J, leaving 25 bases between them. The CDR3 spans 17 residues. Germline CDR1 reads MDHEN; CDR2 reads SYDVKM. The CDR3 DNA is TGTGCCAGCACCCCCAGGTCCGGGGGGGTTAATAGCTATGGCTACACCTTC. Its protein is CASTPRSGGVNSYGYTF.

This clone appeared a single time. The V gene is TRBV4-1, the J gene TRBJ2-1; 7 bases agree with TRBD1. CDR3 length equals 16 residues. Germline lookup yields CDR1 MGHRA and CDR2 YSYEKL. Trimming cost V 4 bases and J 2 bases; bases outside gene matches: 8. The CDR3 protein is CASSLRGRRTYNEQFF. CDR3 DNA: TGCGCCAGCAGCCTCAGGGGGAGACGAACCTACAATGAGCAGTTCTTC.

The rearrangement uses TRBV4-3 and TRBJ2-3; 10 bases are a match to TRBD2. In germline, CDR1 is LGHNA, CDR2 YSLEER. Unmatched junction bases numbered 14, after V lost 4 bases and J lost 4 bases. The CDR3 covers 18 residues. The CDR3 DNA is TGCGCCAGCAGCCCAATCCCGACCGGCCTAGCGGGAGCAGATACGCAGTATTTT. Amino acids: CASSPIPTGLAGADTQYF.

The V call is TRBV5-1, the J call TRBJ1-2, with D possibly being TRBD1 (5 bases). There are 15 residues in the CDR3. Looked up from germline, CDR1 is SGHRS and CDR2 is YFSETQ. Between the trimmed V and J ends, which lost 4 bases and 6 bases, there was a span of 19 bases. This chain's CDR3 is CASSLYGTAGNGYTF. CDR3 nucleotides: TGCGCCAGCAGCCTATACGGGACCGCGGGAAATGGCTACACCTTC.